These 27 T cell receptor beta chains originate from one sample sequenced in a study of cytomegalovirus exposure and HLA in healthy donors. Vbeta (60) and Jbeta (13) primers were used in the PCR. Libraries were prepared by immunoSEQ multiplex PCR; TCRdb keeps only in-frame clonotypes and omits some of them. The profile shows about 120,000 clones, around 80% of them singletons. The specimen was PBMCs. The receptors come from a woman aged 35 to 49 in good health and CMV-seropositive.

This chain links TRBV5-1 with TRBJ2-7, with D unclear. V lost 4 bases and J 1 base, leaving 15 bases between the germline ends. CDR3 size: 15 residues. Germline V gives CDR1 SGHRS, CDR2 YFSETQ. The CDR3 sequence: CASSQAPNLSYEQYF. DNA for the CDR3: TGCGCCAGCAGCCAAGCGCCGAACCTATCCTACGAGCAGTACTTC.

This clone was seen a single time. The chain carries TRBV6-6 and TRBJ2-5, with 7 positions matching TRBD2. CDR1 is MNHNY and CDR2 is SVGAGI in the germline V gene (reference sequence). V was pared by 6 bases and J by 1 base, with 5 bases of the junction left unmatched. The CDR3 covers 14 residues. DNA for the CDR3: TGTGCCAGCAGAGCGGGACTCCTCCAAGAGACCCAGTACTTC. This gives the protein CASRAGLLQETQYF.

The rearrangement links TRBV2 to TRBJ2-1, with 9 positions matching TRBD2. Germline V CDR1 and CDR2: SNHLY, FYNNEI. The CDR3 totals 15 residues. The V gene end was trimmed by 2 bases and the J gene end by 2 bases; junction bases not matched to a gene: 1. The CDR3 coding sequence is TGTGCCAGCAGTGAACTAGCGGGAACCTACAATGAGCAGTTCTTC. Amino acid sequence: CASSELAGTYNEQFF. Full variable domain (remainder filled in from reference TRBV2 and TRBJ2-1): EPEVTQTPSHQVTQMGQEVILRCVPISNHLYFYWYRQILGQKVEFLVSFYNNEISEKSEIFDDQFSVERPDGSNFTLKIRSTKLEDSAMYFCASSELAGTYNEQFFGPGTRLTVL.

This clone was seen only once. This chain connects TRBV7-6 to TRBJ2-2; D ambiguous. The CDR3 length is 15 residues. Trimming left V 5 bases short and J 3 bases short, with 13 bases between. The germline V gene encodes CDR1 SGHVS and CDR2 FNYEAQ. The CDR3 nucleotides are TGTGCCAGCAGCCAGAGGAGTTCCGACACCGGGGAGCTGTTTTTT. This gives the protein CASSQRSSDTGELFF.

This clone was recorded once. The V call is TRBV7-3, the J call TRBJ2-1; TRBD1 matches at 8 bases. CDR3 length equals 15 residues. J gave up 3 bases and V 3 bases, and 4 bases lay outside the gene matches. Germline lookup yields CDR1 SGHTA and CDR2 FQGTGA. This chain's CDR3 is CASSFKQGGYNEQFF. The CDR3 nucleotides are TGTGCCAGCAGCTTTAAACAGGGGGGCTACAATGAGCAGTTCTTC. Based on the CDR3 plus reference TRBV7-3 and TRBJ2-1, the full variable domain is GAGVSQTPSNKVTEKGKYVELRCDPISGHTALYWYRQSLGQGPEFLIYFQGTGAADDSGLPNDRFFAVRPEGSVSTLKIQRTERGDSAVYLCASSFKQGGYNEQFFGPGTRLTVL.

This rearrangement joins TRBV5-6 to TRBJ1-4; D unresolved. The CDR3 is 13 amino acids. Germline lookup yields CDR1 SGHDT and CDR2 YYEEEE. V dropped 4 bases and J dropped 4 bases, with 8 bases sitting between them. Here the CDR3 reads CASSPHSNEKLFF. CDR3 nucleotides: TGTGCCAGCAGCCCCCACAGTAATGAAAAACTGTTTTTT.

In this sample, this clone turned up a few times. The CDR3, as DNA: TGCGCCAGCTCAACCGGGACAGGCGTCTACGAGCAGTACTTC. Encoded protein: CASSTGTGVYEQYF. This chain connects TRBV10-1 to TRBJ2-7; the match to TRBD1 covers 8 bases. The V gene's germline CDR1 is WNHNN and CDR2 SYGVQD (reference sequence). J lost 3 bases, V lost 8 bases, and 9 bases had no gene match. CDR3 size: 14 residues.

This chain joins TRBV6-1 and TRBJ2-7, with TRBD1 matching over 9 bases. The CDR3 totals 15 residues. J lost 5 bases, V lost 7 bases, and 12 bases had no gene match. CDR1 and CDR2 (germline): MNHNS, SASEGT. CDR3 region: CASTVTGTGIHEQYF. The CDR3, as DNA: TGTGCCAGCACAGTAACCGGGACAGGGATCCACGAGCAGTACTTC.

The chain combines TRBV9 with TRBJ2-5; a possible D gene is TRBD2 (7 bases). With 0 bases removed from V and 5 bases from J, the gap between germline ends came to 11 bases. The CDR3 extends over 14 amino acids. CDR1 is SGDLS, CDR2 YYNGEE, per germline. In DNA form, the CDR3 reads TGTGCCAGCAGCGTAGTGGGGGGGCGGGAGACCCAGTACTTC. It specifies CASSVVGGRETQYF.

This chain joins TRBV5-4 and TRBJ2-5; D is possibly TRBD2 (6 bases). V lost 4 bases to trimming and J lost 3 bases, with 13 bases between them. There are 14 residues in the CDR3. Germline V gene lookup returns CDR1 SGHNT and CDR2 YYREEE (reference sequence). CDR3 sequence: CASSPNGLKETQYF. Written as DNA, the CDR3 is TGTGCCAGCAGCCCTAACGGACTAAAAGAGACCCAGTACTTC.

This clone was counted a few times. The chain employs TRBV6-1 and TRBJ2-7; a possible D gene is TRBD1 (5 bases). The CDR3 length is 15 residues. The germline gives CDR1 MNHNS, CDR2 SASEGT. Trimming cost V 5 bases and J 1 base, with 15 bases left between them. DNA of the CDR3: TGTGCCAGCAGTCCCAGGGCAGACTCTTCCTACGAGCAGTACTTC. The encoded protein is CASSPRADSSYEQYF.

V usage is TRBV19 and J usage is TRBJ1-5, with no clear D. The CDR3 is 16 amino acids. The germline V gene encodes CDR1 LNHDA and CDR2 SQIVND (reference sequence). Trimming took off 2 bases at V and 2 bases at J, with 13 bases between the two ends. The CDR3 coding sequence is TGTGCCAGTAGTATATTGGGCAGCGGCGGCAATCAGCCCCAGCATTTT. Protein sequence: CASSILGSGGNQPQHF.

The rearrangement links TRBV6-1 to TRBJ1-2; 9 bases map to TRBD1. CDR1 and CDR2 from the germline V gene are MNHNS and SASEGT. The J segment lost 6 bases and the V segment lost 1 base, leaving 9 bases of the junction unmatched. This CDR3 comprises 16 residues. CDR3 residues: CASSEVLYRGPDGYTF. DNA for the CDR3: TGTGCCAGCAGTGAAGTCCTTTACAGGGGGCCCGATGGCTACACCTTC.

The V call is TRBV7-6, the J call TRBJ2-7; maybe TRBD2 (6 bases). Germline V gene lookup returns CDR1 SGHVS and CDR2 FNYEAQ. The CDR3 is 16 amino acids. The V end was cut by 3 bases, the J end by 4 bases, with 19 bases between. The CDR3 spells CASSLGVAGGRYEQYF. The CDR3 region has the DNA TGTGCCAGCAGCTTGGGGGTAGCAGGAGGGCGGTACGAGCAGTACTTC. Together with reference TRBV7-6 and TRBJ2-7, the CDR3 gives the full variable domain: GAGVSQSPRYKVTKRGQDVALRCDPISGHVSLYWYRQALGQGPEFLTYFNYEAQQDKSGLPNDRFSAERPEGSISTLTIQRTEQRDSAMYRCASSLGVAGGRYEQYFGPGTRLTVT.

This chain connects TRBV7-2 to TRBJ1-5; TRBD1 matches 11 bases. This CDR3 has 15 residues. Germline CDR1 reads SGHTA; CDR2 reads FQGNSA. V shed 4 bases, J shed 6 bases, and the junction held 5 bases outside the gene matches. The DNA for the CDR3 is TGTGCCAGCAGCTGGGGACAGGGGGGAGGTCAGCCCCAGCATTTT. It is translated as CASSWGQGGGQPQHF.

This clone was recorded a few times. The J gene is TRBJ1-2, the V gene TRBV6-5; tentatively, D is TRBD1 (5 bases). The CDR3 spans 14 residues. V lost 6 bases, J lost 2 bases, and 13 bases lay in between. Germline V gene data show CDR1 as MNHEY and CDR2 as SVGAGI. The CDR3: CASSPRGTNYGYTF. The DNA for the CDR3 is TGTGCCAGCAGCCCCCGGGGGACCAACTATGGCTACACCTTC.

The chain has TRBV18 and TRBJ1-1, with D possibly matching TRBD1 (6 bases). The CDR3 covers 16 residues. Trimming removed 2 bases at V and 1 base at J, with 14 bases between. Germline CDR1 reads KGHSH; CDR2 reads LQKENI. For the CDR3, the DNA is TGTGCCAGCTCACCAGTGGGGGGGCGAGGGAACACTGAAGCTTTCTTT. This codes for CASSPVGGRGNTEAFF.

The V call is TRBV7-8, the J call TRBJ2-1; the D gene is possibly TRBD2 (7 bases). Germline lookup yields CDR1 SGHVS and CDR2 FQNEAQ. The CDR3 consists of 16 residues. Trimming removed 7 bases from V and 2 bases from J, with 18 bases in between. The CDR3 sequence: CASTSPLGGPYNEQFF. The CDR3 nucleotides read TGTGCCAGCACCTCCCCGCTCGGGGGGCCCTACAATGAGCAGTTCTTC.

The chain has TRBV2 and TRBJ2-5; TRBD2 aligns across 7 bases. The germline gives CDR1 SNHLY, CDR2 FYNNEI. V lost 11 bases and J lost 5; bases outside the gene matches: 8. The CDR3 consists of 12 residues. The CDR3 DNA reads TGTGCCGGAGCGGAGGGAGGGGAGACCCAGTACTTC. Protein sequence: CAGAEGGETQYF.

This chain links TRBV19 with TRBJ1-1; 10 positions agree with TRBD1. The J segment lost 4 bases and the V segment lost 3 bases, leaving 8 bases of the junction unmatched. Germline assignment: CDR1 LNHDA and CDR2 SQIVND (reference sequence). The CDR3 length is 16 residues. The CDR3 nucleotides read TGTGCCAGTAGTATCTCGCCAGGGACAGGGGTCACTGAAGCTTTCTTT. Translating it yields CASSISPGTGVTEAFF.

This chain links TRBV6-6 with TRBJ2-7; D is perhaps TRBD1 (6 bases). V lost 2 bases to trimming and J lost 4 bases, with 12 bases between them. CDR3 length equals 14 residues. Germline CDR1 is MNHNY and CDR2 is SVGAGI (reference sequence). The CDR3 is CASSYERGRYEQYF. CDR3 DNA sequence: TGTGCCAGCAGTTACGAGAGGGGGAGATACGAGCAGTACTTC.

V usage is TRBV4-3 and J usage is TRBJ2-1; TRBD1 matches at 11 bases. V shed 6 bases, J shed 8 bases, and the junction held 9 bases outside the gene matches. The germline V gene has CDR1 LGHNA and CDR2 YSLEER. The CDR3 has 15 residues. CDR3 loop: CASRRGTGGFDEQFF. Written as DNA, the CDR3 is TGCGCCAGCAGGAGGGGGACAGGGGGATTCGATGAGCAGTTCTTC.

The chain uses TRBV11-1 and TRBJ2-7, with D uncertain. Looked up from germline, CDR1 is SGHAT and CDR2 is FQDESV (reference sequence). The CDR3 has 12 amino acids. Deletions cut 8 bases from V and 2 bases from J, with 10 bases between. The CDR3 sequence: CASASSPYEQYF. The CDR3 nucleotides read TGTGCCAGCGCGAGTAGCCCCTACGAGCAGTACTTC.

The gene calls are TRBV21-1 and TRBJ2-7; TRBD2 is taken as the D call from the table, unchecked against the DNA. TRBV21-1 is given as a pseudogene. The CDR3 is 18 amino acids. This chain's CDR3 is CASSKAFSGPTPSYEQYF. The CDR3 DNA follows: TGTGCCAGCAGCAAAGCATTTTCGGGTCCCACCCCTTCCTACGAGCAGTACTTC.

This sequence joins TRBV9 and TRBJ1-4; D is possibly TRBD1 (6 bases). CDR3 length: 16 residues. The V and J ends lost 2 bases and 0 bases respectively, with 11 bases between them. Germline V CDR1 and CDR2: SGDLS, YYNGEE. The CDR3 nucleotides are TGTGCCAGCAGCGTTGGACAGTTTGCAACTAATGAAAAACTGTTTTTT. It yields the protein CASSVGQFATNEKLFF.

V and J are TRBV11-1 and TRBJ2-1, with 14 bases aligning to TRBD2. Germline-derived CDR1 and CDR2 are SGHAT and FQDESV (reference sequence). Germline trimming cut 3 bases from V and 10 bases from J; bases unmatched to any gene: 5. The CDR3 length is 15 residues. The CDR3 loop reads CASSLTSGRGTEQFF. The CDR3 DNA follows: TGTGCCAGCAGCTTGACTAGCGGGAGGGGTACGGAGCAGTTCTTC.

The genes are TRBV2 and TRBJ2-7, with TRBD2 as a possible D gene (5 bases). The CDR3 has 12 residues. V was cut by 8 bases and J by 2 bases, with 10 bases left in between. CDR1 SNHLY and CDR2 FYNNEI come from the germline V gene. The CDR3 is CASRGAAYEQYF. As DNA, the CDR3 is TGTGCCAGCCGGGGTGCAGCCTACGAGCAGTACTTC.